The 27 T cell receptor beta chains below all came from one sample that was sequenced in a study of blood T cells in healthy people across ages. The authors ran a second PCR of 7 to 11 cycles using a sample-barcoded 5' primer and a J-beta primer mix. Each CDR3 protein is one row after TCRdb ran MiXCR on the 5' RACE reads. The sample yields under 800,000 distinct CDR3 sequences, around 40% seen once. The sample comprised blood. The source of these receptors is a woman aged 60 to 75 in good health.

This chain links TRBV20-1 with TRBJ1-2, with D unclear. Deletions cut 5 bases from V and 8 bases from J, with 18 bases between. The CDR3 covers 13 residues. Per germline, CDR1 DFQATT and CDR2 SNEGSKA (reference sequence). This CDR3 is CSAPARQVGGYTF. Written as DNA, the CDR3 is TGCAGTGCTCCCGCCAGGCAGGTCGGAGGCTACACCTTC.

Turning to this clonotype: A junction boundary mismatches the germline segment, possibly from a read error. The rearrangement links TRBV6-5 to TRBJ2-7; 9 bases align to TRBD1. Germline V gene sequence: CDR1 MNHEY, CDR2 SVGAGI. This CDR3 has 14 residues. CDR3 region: CAGRWGQGVYEQYF. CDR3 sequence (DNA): TGTGCCGGCAGATGGGGACAGGGCGTTTACGAGCAGTACTTC.

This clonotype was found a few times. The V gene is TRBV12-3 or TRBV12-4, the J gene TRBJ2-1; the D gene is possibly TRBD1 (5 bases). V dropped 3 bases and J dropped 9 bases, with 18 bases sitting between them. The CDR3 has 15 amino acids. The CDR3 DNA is TGTGCCAGCAGTTTGTTTGCCAGGACGCAGGGTGAGCAGTTCTTC. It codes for CASSLFARTQGEQFF.

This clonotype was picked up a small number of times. CDR3 in DNA: TGCAGCGTTGCGGCTAGCGGGAACAAAAACATTCAGTACTTC. This encodes CSVAASGNKNIQYF. The chain combines TRBV29-1 with TRBJ2-4, with 9 bases that match TRBD2. Germline CDR1 is SQVTM and CDR2 is ANQGSEA. The junction had 4 bases not matched to a gene; V was cut back by 4 bases and J by 3 bases. This CDR3 has 14 amino acids. The variable domain in full, completed from reference TRBV29-1 and TRBJ2-4, reads SAVISQKPSRDICQRGTSLTIQCQVDSQVTMMFWYRQQPGQSLTLIATANQGSEATYESGFVIDKFPISRPNLTFSTLTVSNMSPEDSSIYLCSVAASGNKNIQYFGAGTRLSVL.

CDR3 DNA sequence: TGCGCCAGCAGCCAAGAACGCTGGGGGAGCTCCTACGAGCAGTACTTC. Translated: CASSQERWGSSYEQYF. This rearrangement joins TRBV4-3 to TRBJ2-7; either TRBD1 or TRBD2 may supply D (5 bases each). Per germline, CDR1 LGHNA and CDR2 YSLEER. V was pared by 0 bases and J by 0 bases, with 12 bases between. The CDR3 loop spans 16 amino acids.

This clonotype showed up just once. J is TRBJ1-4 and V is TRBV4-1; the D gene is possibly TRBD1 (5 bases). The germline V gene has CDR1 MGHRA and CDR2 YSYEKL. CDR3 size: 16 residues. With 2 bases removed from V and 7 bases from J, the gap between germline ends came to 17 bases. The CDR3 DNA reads TGCGCCAGCAGCCAACACGCGTCCGCGGGGGGTGAAAAACTGTTTTTT. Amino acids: CASSQHASAGGEKLFF.

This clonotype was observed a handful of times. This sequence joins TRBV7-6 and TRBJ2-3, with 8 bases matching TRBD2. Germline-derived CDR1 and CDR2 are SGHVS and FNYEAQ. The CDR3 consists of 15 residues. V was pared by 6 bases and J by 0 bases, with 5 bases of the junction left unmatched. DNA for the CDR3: TGTGCCAGCAGGGCTAGCGGGCTAAGCACAGATACGCAGTATTTT. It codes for CASRASGLSTDTQYF.

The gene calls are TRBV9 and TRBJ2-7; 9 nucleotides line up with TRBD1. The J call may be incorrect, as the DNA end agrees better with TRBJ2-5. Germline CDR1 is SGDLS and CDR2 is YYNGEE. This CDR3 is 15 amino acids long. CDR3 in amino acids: CASSPDRGGSETQYF. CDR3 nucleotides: TGTGCCAGCAGCCCGGACAGGGGTGGGTCGGAGACCCAGTACTTC.

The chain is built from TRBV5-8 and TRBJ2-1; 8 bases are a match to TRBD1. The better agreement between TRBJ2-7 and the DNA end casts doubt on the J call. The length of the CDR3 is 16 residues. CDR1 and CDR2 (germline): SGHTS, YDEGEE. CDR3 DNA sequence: TGTGCCAGCAGCTTACAGGGGGTTTATTCCTACAATGAGCAGTACTTC. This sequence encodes CASSLQGVYSYNEQYF.

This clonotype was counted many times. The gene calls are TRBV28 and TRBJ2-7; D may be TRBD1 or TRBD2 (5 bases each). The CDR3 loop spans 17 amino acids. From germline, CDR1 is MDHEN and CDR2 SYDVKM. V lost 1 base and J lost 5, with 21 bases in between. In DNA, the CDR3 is TGTGCCAGCAGTTTATTACGGAGCCGGGACCAAGCAGACGAGCAGTACTTC. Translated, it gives CASSLLRSRDQADEQYF.

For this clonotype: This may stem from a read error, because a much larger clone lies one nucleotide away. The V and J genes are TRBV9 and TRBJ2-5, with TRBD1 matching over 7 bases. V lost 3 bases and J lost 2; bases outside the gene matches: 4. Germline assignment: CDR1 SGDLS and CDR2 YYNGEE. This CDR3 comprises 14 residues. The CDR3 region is CASSGGQLQETQYF. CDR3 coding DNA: TGTGCCAGCAGCGGGGGACAGTTACAAGAGACCCAGTACTTC.

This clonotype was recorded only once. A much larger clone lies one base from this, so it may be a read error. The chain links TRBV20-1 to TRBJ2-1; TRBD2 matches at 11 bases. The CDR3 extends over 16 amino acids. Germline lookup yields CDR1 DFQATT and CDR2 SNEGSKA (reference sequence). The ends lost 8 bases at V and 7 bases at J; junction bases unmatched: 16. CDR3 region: CSTSPLGLAEVNEQFF. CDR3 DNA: TGCAGTACCTCCCCATTGGGACTAGCGGAGGTGAATGAGCAGTTCTTC.

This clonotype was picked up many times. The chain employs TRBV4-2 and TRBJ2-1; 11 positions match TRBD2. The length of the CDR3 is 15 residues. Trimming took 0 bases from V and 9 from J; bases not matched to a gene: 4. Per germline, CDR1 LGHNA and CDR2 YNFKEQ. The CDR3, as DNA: TGTGCCAGCAGCCAAGACCTAGCGGGGGGTTTTGAGCAGTTCTTC. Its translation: CASSQDLAGGFEQFF.

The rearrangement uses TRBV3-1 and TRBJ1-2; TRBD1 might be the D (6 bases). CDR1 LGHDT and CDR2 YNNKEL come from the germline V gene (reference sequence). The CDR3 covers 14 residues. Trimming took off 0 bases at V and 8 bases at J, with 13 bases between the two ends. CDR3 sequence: CASSQDRGAEGYTF. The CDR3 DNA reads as TGTGCCAGCAGCCAAGATCGGGGGGCGGAGGGCTACACCTTC.

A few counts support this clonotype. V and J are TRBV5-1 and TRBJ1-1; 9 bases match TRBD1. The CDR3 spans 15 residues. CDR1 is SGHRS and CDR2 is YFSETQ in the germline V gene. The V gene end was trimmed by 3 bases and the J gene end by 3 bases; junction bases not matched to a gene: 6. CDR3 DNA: TGCGCCAGCAGCTCTCACAGGGGGCGCGACACTGAAGCTTTCTTT. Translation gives CASSSHRGRDTEAFF.

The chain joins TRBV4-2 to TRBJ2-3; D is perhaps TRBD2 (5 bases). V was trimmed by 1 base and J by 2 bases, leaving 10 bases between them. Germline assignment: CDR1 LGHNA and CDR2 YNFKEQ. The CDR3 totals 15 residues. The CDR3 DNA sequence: TGTGCCAGCAGCCAAGTTTTCGGGGACACAGATACGCAGTATTTT. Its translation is CASSQVFGDTDTQYF.

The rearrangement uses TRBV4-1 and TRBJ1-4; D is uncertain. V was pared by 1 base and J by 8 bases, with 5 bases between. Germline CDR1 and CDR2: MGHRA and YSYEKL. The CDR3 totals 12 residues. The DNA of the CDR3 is TGCGCCAGCAGCCAAGTTCCGGAAAAACTGTTTTTT. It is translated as CASSQVPEKLFF.

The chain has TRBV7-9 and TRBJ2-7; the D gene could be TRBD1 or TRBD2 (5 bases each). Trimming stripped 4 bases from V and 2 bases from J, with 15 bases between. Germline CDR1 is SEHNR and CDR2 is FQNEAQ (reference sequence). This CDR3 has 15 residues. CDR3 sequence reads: CASSSRDGGPYEQYF. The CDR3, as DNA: TGTGCCAGCAGCTCCCGGGACGGAGGCCCCTACGAGCAGTACTTC.

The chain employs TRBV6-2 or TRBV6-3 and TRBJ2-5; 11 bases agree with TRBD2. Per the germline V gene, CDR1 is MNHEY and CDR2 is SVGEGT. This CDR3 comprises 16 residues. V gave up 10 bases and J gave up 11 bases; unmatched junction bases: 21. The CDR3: CATHLGVAGGNNEQYF. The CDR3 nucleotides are TGTGCCACACACTTAGGGGTAGCGGGAGGGAACAATGAGCAGTACTTC.

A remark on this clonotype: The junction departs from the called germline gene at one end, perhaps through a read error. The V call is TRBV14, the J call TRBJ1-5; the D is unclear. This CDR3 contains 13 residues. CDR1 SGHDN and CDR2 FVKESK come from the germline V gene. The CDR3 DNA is TGTGCCAGCAGCCAGTCAAGCAATCCGCCCCAGCATTTT. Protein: CASSQSSNPPQHF.

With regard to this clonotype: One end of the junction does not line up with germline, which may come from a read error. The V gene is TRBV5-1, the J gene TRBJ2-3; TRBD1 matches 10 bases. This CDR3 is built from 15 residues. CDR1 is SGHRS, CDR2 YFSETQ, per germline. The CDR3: CASSYGQGGTDTRYF. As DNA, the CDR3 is TGCGCCAGCAGCTACGGACAGGGGGGCACAGATACGCGGTATTTT.

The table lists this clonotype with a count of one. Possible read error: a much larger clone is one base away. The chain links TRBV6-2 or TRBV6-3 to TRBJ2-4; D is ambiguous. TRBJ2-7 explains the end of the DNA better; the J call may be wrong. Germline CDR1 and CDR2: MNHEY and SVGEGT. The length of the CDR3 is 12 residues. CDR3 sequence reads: CASSYPVYEQYF. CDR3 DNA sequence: TGTGCCAGCAGTTACCCGGTCTACGAGCAGTACTTC.

The CDR3 coding sequence is TGTGCCAGCAGTTCTAGGGGACAGGGGTCGCCCCTCCACTTT. Translation: CASSSRGQGSPLHF. This chain connects TRBV12-3 or TRBV12-4 to TRBJ1-6; 10 bases agree with TRBD1. V lost 4 bases and J lost 13; bases outside the gene matches: 7. This CDR3 comprises 14 residues.

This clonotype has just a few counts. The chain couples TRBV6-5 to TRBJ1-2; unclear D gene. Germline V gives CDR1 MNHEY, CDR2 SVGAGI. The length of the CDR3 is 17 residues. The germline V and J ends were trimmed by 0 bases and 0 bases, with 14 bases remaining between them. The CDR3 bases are TGTGCCAGCAGTTACTCGGGCCCACAGTCCTCTAACTATGGCTACACCTTC. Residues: CASSYSGPQSSNYGYTF.

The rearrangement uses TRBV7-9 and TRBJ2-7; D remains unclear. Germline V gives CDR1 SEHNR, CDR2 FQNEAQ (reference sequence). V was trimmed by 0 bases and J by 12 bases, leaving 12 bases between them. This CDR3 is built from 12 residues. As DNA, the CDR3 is TGTGCCAGCAGCTTAGCTGGGGTTTGGGGGTACTTC. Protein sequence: CASSLAGVWGYF.

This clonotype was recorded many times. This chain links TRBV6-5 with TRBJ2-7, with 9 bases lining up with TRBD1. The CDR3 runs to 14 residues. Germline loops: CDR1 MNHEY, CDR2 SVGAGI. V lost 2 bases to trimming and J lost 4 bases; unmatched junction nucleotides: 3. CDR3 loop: CASSYSGQGYEQYF. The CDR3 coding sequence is TGTGCCAGCAGTTACAGCGGACAGGGGTACGAGCAGTACTTC.

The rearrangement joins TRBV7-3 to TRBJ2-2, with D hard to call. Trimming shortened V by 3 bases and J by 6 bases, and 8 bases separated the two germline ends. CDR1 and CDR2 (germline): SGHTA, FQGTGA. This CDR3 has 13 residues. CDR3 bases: TGTGCCAGCAGCTTGAACAGCGCCGGGGAGCTGTTTTTT. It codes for CASSLNSAGELFF. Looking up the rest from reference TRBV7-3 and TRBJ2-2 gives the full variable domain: GAGVSQTPSNKVTEKGKYVELRCDPISGHTALYWYRQSLGQGPEFLIYFQGTGAADDSGLPNDRFFAVRPEGSVSTLKIQRTERGDSAVYLCASSLNSAGELFFGEGSRLTVL.